The 4 T cell receptor beta chains given below trace back to one sample, sequenced in a study of blood T cell repertoires in COVID-19. Some clones are missing from TCRdb's copy, which holds only in-frame ones; the method was immunoSEQ multiplex PCR. Seen here are about 89,000 clones, about 77% observed once, and the top ten hold approximately 6.3%. The specimen was peripheral blood. The receptor set was obtained from a man between 65 and 85 years old with COVID-19, enrolled during active disease.

The J gene is TRBJ1-2, the V gene TRBV11-2; a possible D gene is TRBD1 (5 bases). V lost 7 bases and J 3 bases, leaving 12 bases between the germline ends. This CDR3 has 13 amino acids. The germline gives CDR1 SGHAT, CDR2 FQNNGV. The CDR3 loop reads CASTGGRDYGYTF. The CDR3 DNA reads TGTGCCAGCACGGGCGGCAGGGACTATGGCTACACCTTC. Full variable domain (missing parts from reference TRBV11-2 and TRBJ1-2): EAGVAQSPRYKIIEKRQSVAFWCNPISGHATLYWYQQILGQGPKLLIQFQNNGVVDDSQLPKDRFSAERLKGVDSTLKIQPAKLEDSAVYLCASTGGRDYGYTFGSGTRLTVV.

V is TRBV5-1 and J is TRBJ2-2; 9 nucleotides agree with TRBD1. In germline, CDR1 is SGHRS, CDR2 YFSETQ. Trimming removed 4 bases from V and 5 bases from J; junction bases left unmatched: 9. The CDR3 totals 16 residues. The CDR3 coding sequence is TGCGCCAGCAGCCGGACCAGACAGGGGGGGACCGGGGAGCTGTTTTTT. Translation gives CASSRTRQGGTGELFF.

The rearrangement links TRBV7-2 to TRBJ1-6; TRBD1 aligns across 9 bases. J lost 10 bases, V lost 2 bases, and 6 bases had no gene match. The germline CDR1 and CDR2 sequences are SGHTA and FQGNSA. This CDR3 has 15 amino acids. In nucleotides, the CDR3 is TGTGCCAGCAGCTTAAGGGACAGGGAGGCATCACCCCTCCACTTT. The encoded protein is CASSLRDREASPLHF.

This chain links TRBV4-2 with TRBJ2-5, with 8 bases that match TRBD2. V was clipped by 0 bases and J by 2 bases; unmatched bases: 5. The CDR3 has 16 residues. Germline CDR1 LGHNA, CDR2 YNFKEQ. For the CDR3, the DNA is TGTGCCAGCAGCCAAGATGGGACGGGGGGGCAAGAGACCCAGTACTTC. This gives the protein CASSQDGTGGQETQYF.